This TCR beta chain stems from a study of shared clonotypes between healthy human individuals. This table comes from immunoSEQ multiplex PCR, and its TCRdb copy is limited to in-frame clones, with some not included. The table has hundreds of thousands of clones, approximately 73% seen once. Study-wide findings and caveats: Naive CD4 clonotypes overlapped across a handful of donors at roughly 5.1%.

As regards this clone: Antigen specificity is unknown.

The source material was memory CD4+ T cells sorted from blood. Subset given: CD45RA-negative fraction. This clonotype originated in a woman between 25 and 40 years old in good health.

The CDR3 loop reads CASSLYSGSYEQYF. Written as DNA, the CDR3 is TGTGCCAGCAGCCTCTATTCGGGCTCCTACGAGCAGTACTTC. The chain couples TRBV7-2 to TRBJ2-7; D is unclear. Germline V gives CDR1 SGHTA, CDR2 FQGNSA. This CDR3 has 14 amino acids. V was clipped by 5 bases and J by 0 bases, with 11 bases between them.